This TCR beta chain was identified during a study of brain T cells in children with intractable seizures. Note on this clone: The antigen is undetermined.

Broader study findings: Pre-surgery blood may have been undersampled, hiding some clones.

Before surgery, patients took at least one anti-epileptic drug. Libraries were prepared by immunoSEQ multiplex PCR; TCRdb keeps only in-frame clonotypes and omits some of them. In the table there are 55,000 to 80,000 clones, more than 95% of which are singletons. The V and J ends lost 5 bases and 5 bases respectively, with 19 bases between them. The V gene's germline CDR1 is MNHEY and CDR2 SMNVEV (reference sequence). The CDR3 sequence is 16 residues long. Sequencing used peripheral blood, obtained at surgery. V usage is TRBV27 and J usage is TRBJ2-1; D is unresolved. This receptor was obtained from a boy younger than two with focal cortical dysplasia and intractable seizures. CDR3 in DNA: TGTGCCAGCAGTCCACCGCAGTGGTATAACCACAATGAGCAGTTCTTC. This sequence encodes CASSPPQWYNHNEQFF.